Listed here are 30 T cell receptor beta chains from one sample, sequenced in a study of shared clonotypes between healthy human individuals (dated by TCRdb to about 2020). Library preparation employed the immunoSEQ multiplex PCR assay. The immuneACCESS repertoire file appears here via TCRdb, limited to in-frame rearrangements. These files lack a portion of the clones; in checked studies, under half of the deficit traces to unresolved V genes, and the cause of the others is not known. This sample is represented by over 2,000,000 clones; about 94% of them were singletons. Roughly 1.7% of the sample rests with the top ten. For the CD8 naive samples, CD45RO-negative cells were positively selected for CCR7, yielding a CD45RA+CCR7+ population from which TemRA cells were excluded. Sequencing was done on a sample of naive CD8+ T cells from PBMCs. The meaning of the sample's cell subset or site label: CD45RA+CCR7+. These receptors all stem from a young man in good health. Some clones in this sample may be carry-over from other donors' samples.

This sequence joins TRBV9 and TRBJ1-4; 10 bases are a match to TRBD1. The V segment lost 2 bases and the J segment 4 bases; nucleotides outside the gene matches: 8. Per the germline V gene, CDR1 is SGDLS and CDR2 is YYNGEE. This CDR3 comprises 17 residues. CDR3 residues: CASSVTGGGLINEKLFF. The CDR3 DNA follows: TGTGCCAGCAGCGTGACAGGGGGCGGACTCATTAATGAAAAACTGTTTTTT.

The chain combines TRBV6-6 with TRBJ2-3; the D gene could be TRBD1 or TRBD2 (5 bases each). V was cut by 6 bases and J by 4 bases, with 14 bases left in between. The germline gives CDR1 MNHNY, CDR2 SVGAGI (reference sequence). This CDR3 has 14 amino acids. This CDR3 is CASSWGLGSDTQYF. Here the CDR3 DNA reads TGTGCCAGCAGCTGGGGGTTAGGTTCAGATACGCAGTATTTT.

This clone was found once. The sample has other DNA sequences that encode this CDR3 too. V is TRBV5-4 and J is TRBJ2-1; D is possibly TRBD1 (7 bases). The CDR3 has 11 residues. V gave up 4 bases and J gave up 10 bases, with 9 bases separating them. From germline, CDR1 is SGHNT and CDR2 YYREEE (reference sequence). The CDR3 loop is CASSPGGEQFF. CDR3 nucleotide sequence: TGTGCCAGCAGCCCAGGGGGGGAGCAGTTCTTC.

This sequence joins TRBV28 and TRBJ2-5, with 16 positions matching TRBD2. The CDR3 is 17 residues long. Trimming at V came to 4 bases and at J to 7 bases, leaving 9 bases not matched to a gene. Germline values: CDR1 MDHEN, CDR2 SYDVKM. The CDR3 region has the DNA TGTGCCAGCAGTTCCGGGACTAGCGGGAGGGTTAAGGGGACCCAGTACTTC. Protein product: CASSSGTSGRVKGTQYF.

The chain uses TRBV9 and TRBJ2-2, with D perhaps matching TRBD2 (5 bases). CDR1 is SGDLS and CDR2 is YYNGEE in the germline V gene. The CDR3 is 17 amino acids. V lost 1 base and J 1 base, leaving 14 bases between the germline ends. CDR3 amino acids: CASSVSAEALNTGELFF. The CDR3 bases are TGTGCCAGCAGCGTATCGGCGGAGGCGCTGAACACCGGGGAGCTGTTTTTT.

The DNA of the CDR3 is TGTGCCAGTAGTCCCGCGACTAGCCTTGCAGATACGCAGTATTTT. As protein: CASSPATSLADTQYF. The chain carries TRBV19 and TRBJ2-3; TRBD2 agrees at 7 bases. The V gene end was trimmed by 5 bases and the J gene end by 4 bases; junction bases not matched to a gene: 9. Per germline, CDR1 LNHDA and CDR2 SQIVND (reference sequence). The CDR3 covers 15 residues.

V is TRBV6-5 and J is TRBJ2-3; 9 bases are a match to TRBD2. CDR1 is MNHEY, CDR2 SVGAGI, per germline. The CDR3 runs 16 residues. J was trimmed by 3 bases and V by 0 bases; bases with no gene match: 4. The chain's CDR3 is CASSYSSGRPTDTQYF. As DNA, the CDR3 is TGTGCCAGCAGTTACTCTAGCGGGAGACCAACAGATACGCAGTATTTT.

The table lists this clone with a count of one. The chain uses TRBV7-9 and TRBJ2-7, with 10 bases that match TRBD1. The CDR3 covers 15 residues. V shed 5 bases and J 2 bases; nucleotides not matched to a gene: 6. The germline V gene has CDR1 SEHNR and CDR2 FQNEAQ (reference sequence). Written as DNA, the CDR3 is TGTGCCAGCAGCGGGGGGACAGGGGCACCCTACGAGCAGTACTTC. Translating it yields CASSGGTGAPYEQYF.

In DNA form, the CDR3 reads TGTGCCAGCAGAGACAGCGGAAACCCTTTCACAGATACGCAGTATTTT. Protein sequence: CASRDSGNPFTDTQYF. V usage is TRBV11-2 and J usage is TRBJ2-3; D possibly uses TRBD1 or TRBD2 (5 bases each). Germline lookup yields CDR1 SGHAT and CDR2 FQNNGV. V was cut by 6 bases and J by 2 bases, with 18 bases left in between. The CDR3 loop spans 16 amino acids.

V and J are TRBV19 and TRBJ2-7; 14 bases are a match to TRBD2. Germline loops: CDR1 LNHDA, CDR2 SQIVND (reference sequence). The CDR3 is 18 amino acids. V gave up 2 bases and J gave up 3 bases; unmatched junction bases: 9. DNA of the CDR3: TGTGCCAGTAGTATAACTACGGGACTAGCGGGAGTTATCTACGAGCAGTACTTC. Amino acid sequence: CASSITTGLAGVIYEQYF. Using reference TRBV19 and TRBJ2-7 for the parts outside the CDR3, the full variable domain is DGGITQSPKYLFRKEGQNVTLSCEQNLNHDAMYWYRQDPGQGLRLIYYSQIVNDFQKGDIAEGYSVSREKKESFPLTVTSAQKNPTAFYLCASSITTGLAGVIYEQYFGPGTRLTVT.

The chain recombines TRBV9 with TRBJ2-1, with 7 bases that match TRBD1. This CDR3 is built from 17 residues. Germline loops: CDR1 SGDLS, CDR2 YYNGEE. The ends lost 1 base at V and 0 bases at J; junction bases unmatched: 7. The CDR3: CASSVYYRGLSYNEQFF. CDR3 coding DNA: TGTGCCAGCAGCGTATATTACAGGGGTCTCTCCTACAATGAGCAGTTCTTC.

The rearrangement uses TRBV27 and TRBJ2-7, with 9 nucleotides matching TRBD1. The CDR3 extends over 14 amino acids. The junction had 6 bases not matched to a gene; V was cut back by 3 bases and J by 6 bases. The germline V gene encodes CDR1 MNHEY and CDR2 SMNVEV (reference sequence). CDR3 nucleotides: TGTGCCAGCAGTTTTCAGACAGGGGGGTTCGAGCAGTACTTC. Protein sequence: CASSFQTGGFEQYF.

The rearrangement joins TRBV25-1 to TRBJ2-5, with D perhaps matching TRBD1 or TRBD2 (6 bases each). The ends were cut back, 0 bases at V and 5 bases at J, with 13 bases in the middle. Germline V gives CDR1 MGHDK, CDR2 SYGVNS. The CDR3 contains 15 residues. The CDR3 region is CASSEYGRGGETQYF. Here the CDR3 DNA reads TGTGCCAGCAGTGAATACGGCAGGGGAGGCGAGACCCAGTACTTC.

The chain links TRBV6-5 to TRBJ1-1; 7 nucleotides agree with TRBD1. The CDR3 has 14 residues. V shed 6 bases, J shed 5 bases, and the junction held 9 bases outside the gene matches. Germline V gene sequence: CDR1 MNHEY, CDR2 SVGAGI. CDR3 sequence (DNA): TGTGCCAGCAGATCAGGGGGGATGATGACTGAAGCTTTCTTT. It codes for CASRSGGMMTEAFF.

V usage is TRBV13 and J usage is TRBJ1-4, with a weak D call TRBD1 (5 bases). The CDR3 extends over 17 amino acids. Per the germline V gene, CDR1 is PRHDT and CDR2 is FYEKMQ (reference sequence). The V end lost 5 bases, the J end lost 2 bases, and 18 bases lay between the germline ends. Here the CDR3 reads CASSLGGPGFTNEKLFF. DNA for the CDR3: TGTGCCAGCAGCCTGGGGGGACCAGGGTTCACTAATGAAAAACTGTTTTTT.

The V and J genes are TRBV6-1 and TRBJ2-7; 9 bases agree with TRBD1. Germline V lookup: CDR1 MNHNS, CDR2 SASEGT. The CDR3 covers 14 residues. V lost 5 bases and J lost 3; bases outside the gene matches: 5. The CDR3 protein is CASSPGTGIYEQYF. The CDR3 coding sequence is TGTGCCAGCAGTCCCGGGACAGGGATCTACGAGCAGTACTTC.

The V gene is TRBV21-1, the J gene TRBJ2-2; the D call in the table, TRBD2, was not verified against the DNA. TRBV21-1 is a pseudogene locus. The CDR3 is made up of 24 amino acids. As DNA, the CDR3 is TGTGCCAGCAGCAAACTTCTCCCGGGACTACAAACGCCACCACCCAGCTACTACACCGGGGAGCTGTTTTTT. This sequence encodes CASSKLLPGLQTPPPSYYTGELFF.

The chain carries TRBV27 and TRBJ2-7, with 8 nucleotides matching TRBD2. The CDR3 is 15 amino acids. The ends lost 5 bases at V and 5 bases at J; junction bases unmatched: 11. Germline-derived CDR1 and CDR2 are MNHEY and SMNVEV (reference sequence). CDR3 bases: TGTGCCAGCAGTGGGGGCATAGCGGGATTCCACGAGCAGTACTTC. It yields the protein CASSGGIAGFHEQYF.

As DNA, the CDR3 is TGTGCCAGTCGACTAGCGGGGGTCCCTGAGCAGTTCTTC. Amino acids: CASRLAGVPEQFF. The chain combines TRBV5-6 with TRBJ2-1, with 12 positions matching TRBD2. Trimming took 8 bases from V and 9 from J; bases not matched to a gene: 6. The CDR3 runs to 13 residues. The germline CDR1 and CDR2 sequences are SGHDT and YYEEEE.

CDR3 DNA: TGTGCCAGCAGCGTAGAACGGACCACGAACACCGGGGAGCTGTTTTTT. Encoded protein: CASSVERTTNTGELFF. The chain links TRBV9 to TRBJ2-2; D ambiguous. CDR1 is SGDLS, CDR2 YYNGEE, per germline. V lost 0 bases and J lost 0, with 9 bases in between. CDR3 length: 16 residues.

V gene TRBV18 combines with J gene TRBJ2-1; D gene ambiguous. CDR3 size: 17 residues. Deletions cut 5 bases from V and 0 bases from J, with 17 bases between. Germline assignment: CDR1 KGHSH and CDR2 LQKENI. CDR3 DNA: TGTGCCAGCTCATCCACCCTCGGCGGATACTCCTACAATGAGCAGTTCTTC. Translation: CASSSTLGGYSYNEQFF.

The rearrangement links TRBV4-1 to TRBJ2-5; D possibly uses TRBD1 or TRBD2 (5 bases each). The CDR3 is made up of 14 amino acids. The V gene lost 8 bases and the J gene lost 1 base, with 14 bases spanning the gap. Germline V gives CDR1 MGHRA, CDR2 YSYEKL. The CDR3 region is CASGAGGPQETQYF. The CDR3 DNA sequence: TGCGCCAGCGGGGCTGGGGGTCCCCAAGAGACCCAGTACTTC.

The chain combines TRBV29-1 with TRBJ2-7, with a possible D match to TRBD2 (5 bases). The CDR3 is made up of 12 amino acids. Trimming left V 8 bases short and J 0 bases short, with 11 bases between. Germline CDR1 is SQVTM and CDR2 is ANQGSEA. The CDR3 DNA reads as TGCAGCTCGTTAGGGAGCTCCTACGAGCAGTACTTC. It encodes CSSLGSSYEQYF.

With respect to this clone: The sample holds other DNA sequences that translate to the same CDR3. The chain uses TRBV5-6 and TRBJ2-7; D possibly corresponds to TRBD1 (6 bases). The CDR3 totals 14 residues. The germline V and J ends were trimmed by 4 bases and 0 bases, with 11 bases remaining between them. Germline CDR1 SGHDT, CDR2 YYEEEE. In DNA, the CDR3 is TGTGCCAGCAGCCTCGGACAGACCTCCTACGAGCAGTACTTC. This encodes CASSLGQTSYEQYF. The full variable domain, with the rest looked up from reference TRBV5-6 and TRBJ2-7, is DAGVTQSPTHLIKTRGQQVTLRCSPKSGHDTVSWYQQALGQGPQFIFQYYEEEERQRGNFPDRFSGHQFPNYSSELNVNALLLGDSALYLCASSLGQTSYEQYFGPGTRLTVT.

The CDR3 sequence: CATVSGSLTGELFF. CDR3 nucleotide sequence: TGTGCCACCGTTAGCGGGAGCTTAACCGGGGAGCTGTTTTTT. The chain couples TRBV19 to TRBJ2-2, with 9 bases aligning to TRBD2. The CDR3 sequence is 14 residues long. CDR1 is LNHDA and CDR2 is SQIVND in the germline V gene (reference sequence). J lost 5 bases, V lost 10 bases, and 8 bases had no gene match.

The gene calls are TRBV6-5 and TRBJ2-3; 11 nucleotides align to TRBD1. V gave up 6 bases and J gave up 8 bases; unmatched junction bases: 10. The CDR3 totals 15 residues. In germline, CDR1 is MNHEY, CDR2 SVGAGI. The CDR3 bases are TGTGCCAGCAGCCCGGACAGGGGGCCCTTATCTACGCAGTATTTT. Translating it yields CASSPDRGPLSTQYF.

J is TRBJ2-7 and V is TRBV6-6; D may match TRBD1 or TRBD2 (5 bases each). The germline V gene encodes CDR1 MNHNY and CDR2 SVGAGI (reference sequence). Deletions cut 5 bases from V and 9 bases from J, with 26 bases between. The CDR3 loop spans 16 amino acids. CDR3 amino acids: CASSPRPGTARYVQYF. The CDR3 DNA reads TGTGCCAGCAGTCCGCGGCCCGGGACGGCCCGATATGTGCAGTACTTC.

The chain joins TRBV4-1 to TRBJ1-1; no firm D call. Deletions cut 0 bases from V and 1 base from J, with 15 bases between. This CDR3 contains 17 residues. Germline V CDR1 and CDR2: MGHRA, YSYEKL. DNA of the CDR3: TGCGCCAGCAGCCAAGAAAGCCTTTATGGTTCGAACACTGAAGCTTTCTTT. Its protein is CASSQESLYGSNTEAFF.

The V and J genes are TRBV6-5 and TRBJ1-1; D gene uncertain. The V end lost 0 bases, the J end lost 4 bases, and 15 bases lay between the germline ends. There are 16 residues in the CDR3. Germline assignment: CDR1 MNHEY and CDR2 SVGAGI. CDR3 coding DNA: TGTGCCAGCAGTTACTCGCGGTCAGAATTAAGCACTGAAGCTTTCTTT. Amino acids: CASSYSRSELSTEAFF.

The CDR3 here is CASSLGPRVGDEQYF. In DNA form, the CDR3 reads TGTGCCAGCAGCTTAGGGCCGCGGGTGGGCGACGAGCAGTACTTC. J is TRBJ2-7 and V is TRBV11-3, with TRBD2 as a possible D gene (5 bases). V was clipped by 1 base and J by 5 bases, with 15 bases between them. The CDR3 is 15 residues long. The germline V gene has CDR1 SGHNT and CDR2 YENEEA. Together with reference TRBV11-3 and TRBJ2-7, the CDR3 gives the full variable domain: EAGVVQSPRYKIIEKKQPVAFWCNPISGHNTLYWYLQNLGQGPELLIRYENEEAVDDSQLPKDRFSAERLKGVDSTLKIQPAELGDSAVYLCASSLGPRVGDEQYFGPGTRLTVT.